This T cell receptor beta chain comes out of a study of human T cells and chemical hapten exposure. TCRdb passed the RACE reads through MiXCR, listing each CDR3 protein once. This repertoire shows roughly 200,000 distinct CDR3 sequences, around 25% found once; its top ten account for 2% to 2.5%. This CDR3 contains 13 residues. The V and J ends lost 2 bases and 4 bases respectively, with 8 bases between them. Indicated time point: patch test 3, about 24 weeks after DPC sensitization. The treatment denotes: therapeutic diphenylcyclopropenone sensitization with weekly scalp DPC. RNA extraction used unfractionated whole blood as the source of total RNA. Study-wide results and limits: Expanded TCRs produced significantly more large CDR3 similarity clusters than controls did. Once DPC sensitization occurred, TCRs above 1 in 1000 frequency showed no change.

This clonotype was recorded once. Its antigen is not known. The rearrangement links TRBV12-3 or TRBV12-4 to TRBJ1-2, with unresolved D. This sequence was found in a woman in her thirties or forties with alopecia areata. Some clones in this sample may be carry-over from other donors' samples. Sequences were derived from whole blood, sampled in connection with sensitization to the hapten diphenylcyclopropenone (DPC). In DNA, the CDR3 is TGTGCCAGCAGTTTATCGGGGTTCTATGGCTACACCTTC. Protein: CASSLSGFYGYTF.